The rows below give T cell receptor beta chains drawn from one sample of a study of shared clonotypes between healthy human individuals. The method was immunoSEQ multiplex PCR; TCRdb's version includes in-frame clones alone and lacks a portion of them. This sample has 550,000 to 700,000 clones, with around three quarters found just once. Sequenced input: memory CD4+ T cells sorted from blood. These receptors came from a woman between 25 and 40 years old in good health. Both conserved end residues are part of each CDR3. D genes are given only for firm matches. Only part of the rows carry a size: once, few, many, or a class if the clone is expanded.

size: few; D: NA; V: TRBV28; J: TRBJ2-7; DNA: TGTGCCAGCAGTTCCTATCCGTGGGAGCAGTACTTC; CDR3: CASSSYPWEQYF
size: NA; D: TRBD1; V: TRBV30; J: TRBJ2-3; DNA: TGTGCCTGGAGGGGACAGGGGATGGATACGCAGTATTTT; CDR3: CAWRGQGMDTQYF
size: NA; D: NA; V: TRBV18; J: TRBJ2-3; DNA: TGTGCCAGCTCACCACCGGTCTCGCGGCGCACAGATACGCAGTATTTT; CDR3: CASSPPVSRRTDTQYF
size: NA; D: TRBD1; V: TRBV28; J: TRBJ2-7; DNA: TGTGCCAGCAGGCTGGGGGGACAGGCCGCGTTCAACGAGCAGTACTTC; CDR3: CASRLGGQAAFNEQYF
size: few; D: TRBD1; V: TRBV6-5; J: TRBJ2-2; DNA: TGTGCCAGCAATCCGGGACAGGGTTCCGGGGAGCTGTTTTTT; CDR3: CASNPGQGSGELFF
size: NA; D: NA; V: TRBV2; J: TRBJ1-1; DNA: TGTGCCAGCAGTCCCAGGGAGTTGGTCGCTGAAGCTTTCTTT; CDR3: CASSPRELVAEAFF
size: many; D: NA; V: TRBV28; J: TRBJ2-7; DNA: TGTGCCAGCAGCCCCGGGCGATGGGGGAGGCCCTCCTACGAGCAGTACTTC; CDR3: CASSPGRWGRPSYEQYF
size: NA; D: NA; V: TRBV18; J: TRBJ1-1; DNA: TGTGCCAGCTCACACCGACAGCGGATGAACACTGAAGCTTTCTTT; CDR3: CASSHRQRMNTEAFF
size: many; D: TRBD2; V: TRBV11-2; J: TRBJ2-7; DNA: TGTGCCAGCAGCTTAGACCCTAGCGGCTACGAGCAGTACTTC; CDR3: CASSLDPSGYEQYF
size: NA; D: TRBD1; V: TRBV13; J: TRBJ1-4; DNA: TGTGCCAGCAGCTTAGACAGGGGAGGTGAAAAACTGTTTTTT; CDR3: CASSLDRGGEKLFF
size: NA; D: NA; V: TRBV27; J: TRBJ1-1; DNA: TGTGCCAGCAGTAGCACGACACGCCGTGGCACTGAAGCTTTCTTT; CDR3: CASSSTTRRGTEAFF
size: NA; D: TRBD2; V: TRBV27; J: TRBJ2-1; DNA: TGTGCCAGCAGTTCATGGACTAGCGACTACAATGAGCAGTTCTTC; CDR3: CASSSWTSDYNEQFF
size: NA; D: TRBD2; V: TRBV4-2; J: TRBJ2-3; DNA: TGTGCCAGCAGCCAAGATTTTGGAGTAGCGGGAGCCCCAGATACGCAGTATTTT; CDR3: CASSQDFGVAGAPDTQYF
size: NA; D: NA; V: TRBV7-2; J: TRBJ2-3; DNA: TGTGCCAGCAGCTTAGGGATAGCCTCAGATACGCAGTATTTT; CDR3: CASSLGIASDTQYF
size: few; D: NA; V: TRBV20-1; J: TRBJ1-1; DNA: TGCAGTGCTGTGTCCCCTATAGAAGCTTTCTTT; CDR3: CSAVSPIEAFF
size: NA; D: NA; V: TRBV7-3; J: TRBJ2-3; DNA: TGTGCCAGCAGCTTAGGGACTAGCACAGATACGCAGTATTTT; CDR3: CASSLGTSTDTQYF
size: once; D: NA; V: TRBV6-5; J: TRBJ2-5; DNA: TGTGCCAGCAGTTTCACTAGCACTCCAGAGACCCAGTACTTC; CDR3: CASSFTSTPETQYF
size: NA; D: TRBD1; V: TRBV10-2; J: TRBJ2-2; DNA: TGCGCCAGCCGCGACAGGGGTCGCGGCACCGGGGAGCTGTTTTTT; CDR3: CASRDRGRGTGELFF
size: once; D: TRBD1; V: TRBV28; J: TRBJ2-7; DNA: TGTGCCAGCAGATCCTGGACCGGACAGGGGCGCTACGAGCAGTACTTC; CDR3: CASRSWTGQGRYEQYF
size: NA; D: NA; V: TRBV28; J: TRBJ1-3; DNA: TGTGCCAGCACACAGGACTCTGGAAACACCATATATTTT; CDR3: CASTQDSGNTIYF
size: few; D: NA; V: TRBV6-6; J: TRBJ2-5; DNA: TGTGCCAGCAGTTATCGGGGTCCCCAAGAGACCCAGTACTTC; CDR3: CASSYRGPQETQYF
size: few; D: NA; V: TRBV6-5; J: TRBJ1-1; DNA: TGTGCCAGCACCGGCCTTATGAACACTGAAGCTTTCTTT; CDR3: CASTGLMNTEAFF
size: NA; D: TRBD2; V: TRBV29-1; J: TRBJ2-1; DNA: TGCAGCGTTGCCTTAGCGGGAGGGCCCTCGAATGAGCAGTTCTTC; CDR3: CSVALAGGPSNEQFF
size: once; D: TRBD1; V: TRBV19; J: TRBJ2-5; DNA: TGTGCCAGTAGTGACAGGGAGAGGGGAGAGACCCAGTACTTC; CDR3: CASSDRERGETQYF
size: NA; D: NA; V: TRBV28; J: TRBJ2-1; DNA: TGTGCCAGCAGTCGGACCAGACACAATGAGCAGTTCTTC; CDR3: CASSRTRHNEQFF
size: NA; D: NA; V: TRBV29-1; J: TRBJ2-3; DNA: TGCAGCGTTGCATTGGGGTGGGACCAGTCCCTAGATACGCAGTATTTT; CDR3: CSVALGWDQSLDTQYF
size: once; D: NA; V: TRBV2; J: TRBJ1-2; DNA: TGTGCCAGCCTTAAAGCTAACTATGGCTACACCTTC; CDR3: CASLKANYGYTF
size: NA; D: TRBD1; V: TRBV7-2; J: TRBJ1-5; DNA: TGTGCCAGCAGCAACATGCGACAGGGGGGTAGTCAGCCCCAGCATTTT; CDR3: CASSNMRQGGSQPQHF
size: NA; D: TRBD2; V: TRBV7-2; J: TRBJ2-1; DNA: TGTGCCAGCAGCTTAGAAAGACTAGCGGGTGTTGAGCAGTTCTTC; CDR3: CASSLERLAGVEQFF
size: NA; D: NA; V: TRBV6-5; J: TRBJ2-3; DNA: TGTGCCAGCAGTTACTCAGGAGTTTCTAGCACAGATACGCAGTATTTT; CDR3: CASSYSGVSSTDTQYF
size: NA; D: TRBD1; V: TRBV29-1; J: TRBJ2-5; DNA: TGCAGCGCGACAGGGGTCGGGCAAGAGACCCAGTACTTC; CDR3: CSATGVGQETQYF
size: NA; D: TRBD1; V: TRBV7-2; J: TRBJ2-7; DNA: TGTGCCAGCAGCGAGATAGGGGGACAGGGTTACTACGAGCAGTACTTC; CDR3: CASSEIGGQGYYEQYF
size: NA; D: NA; V: TRBV7-6; J: TRBJ2-7; DNA: TGTGCCAGCAGCTTAGCGAGGATTTCCTACGAGCAGTACTTC; CDR3: CASSLARISYEQYF
size: NA; D: NA; V: TRBV7-2; J: TRBJ2-3; DNA: TGTGCCAGCGCCGGGAGTGCGGGCGTCACAGATACGCAGTATTTT; CDR3: CASAGSAGVTDTQYF
size: NA; D: NA; V: TRBV19; J: TRBJ1-2; DNA: TGTGCCAGTAGTATAGGCCGTACAGTCGGCGGCTACACCTTC; CDR3: CASSIGRTVGGYTF
size: NA; D: NA; V: TRBV15; J: TRBJ2-7; DNA: TGTGCCACCAGCAGAGATAGACTGAGGGAGCAGTACTTC; CDR3: CATSRDRLREQYF
size: NA; D: NA; V: TRBV11-1; J: TRBJ1-1; DNA: TGTGCCAGCAGCTCCATGCCGAACACTGAAGCTTTCTTT; CDR3: CASSSMPNTEAFF
size: NA; D: TRBD1; V: TRBV28; J: TRBJ1-2; DNA: TGTGCCAGCACAGACCGGGACAGGGATCAAGGCTACACCTTC; CDR3: CASTDRDRDQGYTF
size: NA; D: TRBD2; V: TRBV6-1; J: TRBJ2-1; DNA: TGTGCCAGCAGTGAAATTGATGTAAGCGGGACTAGCGGGAGAGGGCAGTTCTTC; CDR3: CASSEIDVSGTSGRGQFF
size: once; D: NA; V: TRBV5-4; J: TRBJ2-1; DNA: TGTGCCAGCAGCTTGGGACAGGAGCAGTTCTTC; CDR3: CASSLGQEQFF
size: NA; D: TRBD1; V: TRBV5-4; J: TRBJ2-7; DNA: TGTGCCAGCAGCAGGGACAGTGGCAGGTACGAGCAGTACTTC; CDR3: CASSRDSGRYEQYF
size: NA; D: NA; V: TRBV29-1; J: TRBJ1-2; DNA: TGCAGCGCGGGACGGCGAGAGGGCTACACCTTC; CDR3: CSAGRREGYTF
size: NA; D: TRBD1; V: TRBV2; J: TRBJ2-7; DNA: TGTGCCAGCAGTGGAACCGGGACAGGTATTTCCTACGAGCAGTACTTC; CDR3: CASSGTGTGISYEQYF
size: NA; D: NA; V: TRBV4-2; J: TRBJ2-2; DNA: TGTGCCAGCAGCCAATCCAGCGGGGAGGGGGTCACCGGGGAGCTGTTTTTT; CDR3: CASSQSSGEGVTGELFF
size: NA; D: TRBD1; V: TRBV15; J: TRBJ1-5; DNA: TGTGCCACCAGCGGACAGGAGAGCAATCAGCCCCAGCATTTT; CDR3: CATSGQESNQPQHF
size: few; D: NA; V: TRBV19; J: TRBJ1-2; DNA: TGTGCCAGTAGTATAGATCGACCGGAACTCCGCTATGGCTACACCTTC; CDR3: CASSIDRPELRYGYTF
size: NA; D: NA; V: TRBV6-1; J: TRBJ1-3; DNA: TGTGCCAGCAGTGAAGTAGGCTCTGGAAACACCATATATTTT; CDR3: CASSEVGSGNTIYF
size: NA; D: NA; V: TRBV29-1; J: TRBJ2-5; DNA: TGCAGCGCTGTAGGGCTGGGAGCGGTTCAAGAGACCCAGTACTTC; CDR3: CSAVGLGAVQETQYF
size: NA; D: TRBD2; V: TRBV7-2; J: TRBJ2-1; DNA: TGTGCCAGCAGCTCTGGGACTAGCGGGGAGCAGTTCTTC; CDR3: CASSSGTSGEQFF
size: NA; D: NA; V: TRBV25-1; J: TRBJ2-2; DNA: TGTGCCAGCAACGGGGTGATCGGGGACACCGGGGAGCTGTTTTTT; CDR3: CASNGVIGDTGELFF
size: few; D: TRBD1; V: TRBV2; J: TRBJ1-2; DNA: TGTGCCAGCAGTGAAGTGGTAGGGACAGTTAACTATGGCTACACCTTC; CDR3: CASSEVVGTVNYGYTF
size: NA; D: NA; V: TRBV11-3; J: TRBJ1-4; DNA: TGTGCCAGCAGCTTCAATACTAATGAAAAACTGTTTTTT; CDR3: CASSFNTNEKLFF
size: NA; D: NA; V: TRBV25-1; J: TRBJ1-6; DNA: TGTGCCAGCACCCAAGGGCCAGGGAGCGCTTCACCCCTCCACTTT; CDR3: CASTQGPGSASPLHF
size: NA; D: NA; V: TRBV29-1; J: TRBJ1-1; DNA: TGCAGCGTTGGTTGGGGGAACACTGAAGCTTTCTTT; CDR3: CSVGWGNTEAFF